This record looks at one T cell receptor beta chain sequence and its context. Its antigen is not known. The PCR employed 60 Vbeta primers together with 13 Jbeta primers. Sequencing was performed with immunoSEQ multiplex PCR; in TCRdb, only in-frame clones are kept and a portion is missing. The table lists roughly 120,000 clones, roughly 77% of them singletons, with roughly 5% in the top ten. This sample was taken from a study of cytomegalovirus exposure and HLA in healthy donors. Overall study results and limits: Excluded were some V segments that proved indistinguishable, including TRBV6-2 and TRBV6-3. According to the study, approximately 150 TCR beta chains were cytomegalovirus-associated.

J lost 6 bases, V lost 6 bases, and 6 bases had no gene match. The CDR3 runs 13 residues. Germline V gives CDR1 GTSNPN, CDR2 SVGIG (reference sequence). Donors likely had unrecorded immune exposures despite being nominally healthy when sampled. V is TRBV30 and J is TRBJ2-7; 12 nucleotides line up with TRBD1. Specimen: PBMCs. The receptor was isolated from a man aged 25 to 40 in good health and CMV-seronegative. CDR3 bases: TGTGCCTGTTCCGGGACAGGGGGCGGCGAGCAGTACTTC. It is translated as CACSGTGGGEQYF.